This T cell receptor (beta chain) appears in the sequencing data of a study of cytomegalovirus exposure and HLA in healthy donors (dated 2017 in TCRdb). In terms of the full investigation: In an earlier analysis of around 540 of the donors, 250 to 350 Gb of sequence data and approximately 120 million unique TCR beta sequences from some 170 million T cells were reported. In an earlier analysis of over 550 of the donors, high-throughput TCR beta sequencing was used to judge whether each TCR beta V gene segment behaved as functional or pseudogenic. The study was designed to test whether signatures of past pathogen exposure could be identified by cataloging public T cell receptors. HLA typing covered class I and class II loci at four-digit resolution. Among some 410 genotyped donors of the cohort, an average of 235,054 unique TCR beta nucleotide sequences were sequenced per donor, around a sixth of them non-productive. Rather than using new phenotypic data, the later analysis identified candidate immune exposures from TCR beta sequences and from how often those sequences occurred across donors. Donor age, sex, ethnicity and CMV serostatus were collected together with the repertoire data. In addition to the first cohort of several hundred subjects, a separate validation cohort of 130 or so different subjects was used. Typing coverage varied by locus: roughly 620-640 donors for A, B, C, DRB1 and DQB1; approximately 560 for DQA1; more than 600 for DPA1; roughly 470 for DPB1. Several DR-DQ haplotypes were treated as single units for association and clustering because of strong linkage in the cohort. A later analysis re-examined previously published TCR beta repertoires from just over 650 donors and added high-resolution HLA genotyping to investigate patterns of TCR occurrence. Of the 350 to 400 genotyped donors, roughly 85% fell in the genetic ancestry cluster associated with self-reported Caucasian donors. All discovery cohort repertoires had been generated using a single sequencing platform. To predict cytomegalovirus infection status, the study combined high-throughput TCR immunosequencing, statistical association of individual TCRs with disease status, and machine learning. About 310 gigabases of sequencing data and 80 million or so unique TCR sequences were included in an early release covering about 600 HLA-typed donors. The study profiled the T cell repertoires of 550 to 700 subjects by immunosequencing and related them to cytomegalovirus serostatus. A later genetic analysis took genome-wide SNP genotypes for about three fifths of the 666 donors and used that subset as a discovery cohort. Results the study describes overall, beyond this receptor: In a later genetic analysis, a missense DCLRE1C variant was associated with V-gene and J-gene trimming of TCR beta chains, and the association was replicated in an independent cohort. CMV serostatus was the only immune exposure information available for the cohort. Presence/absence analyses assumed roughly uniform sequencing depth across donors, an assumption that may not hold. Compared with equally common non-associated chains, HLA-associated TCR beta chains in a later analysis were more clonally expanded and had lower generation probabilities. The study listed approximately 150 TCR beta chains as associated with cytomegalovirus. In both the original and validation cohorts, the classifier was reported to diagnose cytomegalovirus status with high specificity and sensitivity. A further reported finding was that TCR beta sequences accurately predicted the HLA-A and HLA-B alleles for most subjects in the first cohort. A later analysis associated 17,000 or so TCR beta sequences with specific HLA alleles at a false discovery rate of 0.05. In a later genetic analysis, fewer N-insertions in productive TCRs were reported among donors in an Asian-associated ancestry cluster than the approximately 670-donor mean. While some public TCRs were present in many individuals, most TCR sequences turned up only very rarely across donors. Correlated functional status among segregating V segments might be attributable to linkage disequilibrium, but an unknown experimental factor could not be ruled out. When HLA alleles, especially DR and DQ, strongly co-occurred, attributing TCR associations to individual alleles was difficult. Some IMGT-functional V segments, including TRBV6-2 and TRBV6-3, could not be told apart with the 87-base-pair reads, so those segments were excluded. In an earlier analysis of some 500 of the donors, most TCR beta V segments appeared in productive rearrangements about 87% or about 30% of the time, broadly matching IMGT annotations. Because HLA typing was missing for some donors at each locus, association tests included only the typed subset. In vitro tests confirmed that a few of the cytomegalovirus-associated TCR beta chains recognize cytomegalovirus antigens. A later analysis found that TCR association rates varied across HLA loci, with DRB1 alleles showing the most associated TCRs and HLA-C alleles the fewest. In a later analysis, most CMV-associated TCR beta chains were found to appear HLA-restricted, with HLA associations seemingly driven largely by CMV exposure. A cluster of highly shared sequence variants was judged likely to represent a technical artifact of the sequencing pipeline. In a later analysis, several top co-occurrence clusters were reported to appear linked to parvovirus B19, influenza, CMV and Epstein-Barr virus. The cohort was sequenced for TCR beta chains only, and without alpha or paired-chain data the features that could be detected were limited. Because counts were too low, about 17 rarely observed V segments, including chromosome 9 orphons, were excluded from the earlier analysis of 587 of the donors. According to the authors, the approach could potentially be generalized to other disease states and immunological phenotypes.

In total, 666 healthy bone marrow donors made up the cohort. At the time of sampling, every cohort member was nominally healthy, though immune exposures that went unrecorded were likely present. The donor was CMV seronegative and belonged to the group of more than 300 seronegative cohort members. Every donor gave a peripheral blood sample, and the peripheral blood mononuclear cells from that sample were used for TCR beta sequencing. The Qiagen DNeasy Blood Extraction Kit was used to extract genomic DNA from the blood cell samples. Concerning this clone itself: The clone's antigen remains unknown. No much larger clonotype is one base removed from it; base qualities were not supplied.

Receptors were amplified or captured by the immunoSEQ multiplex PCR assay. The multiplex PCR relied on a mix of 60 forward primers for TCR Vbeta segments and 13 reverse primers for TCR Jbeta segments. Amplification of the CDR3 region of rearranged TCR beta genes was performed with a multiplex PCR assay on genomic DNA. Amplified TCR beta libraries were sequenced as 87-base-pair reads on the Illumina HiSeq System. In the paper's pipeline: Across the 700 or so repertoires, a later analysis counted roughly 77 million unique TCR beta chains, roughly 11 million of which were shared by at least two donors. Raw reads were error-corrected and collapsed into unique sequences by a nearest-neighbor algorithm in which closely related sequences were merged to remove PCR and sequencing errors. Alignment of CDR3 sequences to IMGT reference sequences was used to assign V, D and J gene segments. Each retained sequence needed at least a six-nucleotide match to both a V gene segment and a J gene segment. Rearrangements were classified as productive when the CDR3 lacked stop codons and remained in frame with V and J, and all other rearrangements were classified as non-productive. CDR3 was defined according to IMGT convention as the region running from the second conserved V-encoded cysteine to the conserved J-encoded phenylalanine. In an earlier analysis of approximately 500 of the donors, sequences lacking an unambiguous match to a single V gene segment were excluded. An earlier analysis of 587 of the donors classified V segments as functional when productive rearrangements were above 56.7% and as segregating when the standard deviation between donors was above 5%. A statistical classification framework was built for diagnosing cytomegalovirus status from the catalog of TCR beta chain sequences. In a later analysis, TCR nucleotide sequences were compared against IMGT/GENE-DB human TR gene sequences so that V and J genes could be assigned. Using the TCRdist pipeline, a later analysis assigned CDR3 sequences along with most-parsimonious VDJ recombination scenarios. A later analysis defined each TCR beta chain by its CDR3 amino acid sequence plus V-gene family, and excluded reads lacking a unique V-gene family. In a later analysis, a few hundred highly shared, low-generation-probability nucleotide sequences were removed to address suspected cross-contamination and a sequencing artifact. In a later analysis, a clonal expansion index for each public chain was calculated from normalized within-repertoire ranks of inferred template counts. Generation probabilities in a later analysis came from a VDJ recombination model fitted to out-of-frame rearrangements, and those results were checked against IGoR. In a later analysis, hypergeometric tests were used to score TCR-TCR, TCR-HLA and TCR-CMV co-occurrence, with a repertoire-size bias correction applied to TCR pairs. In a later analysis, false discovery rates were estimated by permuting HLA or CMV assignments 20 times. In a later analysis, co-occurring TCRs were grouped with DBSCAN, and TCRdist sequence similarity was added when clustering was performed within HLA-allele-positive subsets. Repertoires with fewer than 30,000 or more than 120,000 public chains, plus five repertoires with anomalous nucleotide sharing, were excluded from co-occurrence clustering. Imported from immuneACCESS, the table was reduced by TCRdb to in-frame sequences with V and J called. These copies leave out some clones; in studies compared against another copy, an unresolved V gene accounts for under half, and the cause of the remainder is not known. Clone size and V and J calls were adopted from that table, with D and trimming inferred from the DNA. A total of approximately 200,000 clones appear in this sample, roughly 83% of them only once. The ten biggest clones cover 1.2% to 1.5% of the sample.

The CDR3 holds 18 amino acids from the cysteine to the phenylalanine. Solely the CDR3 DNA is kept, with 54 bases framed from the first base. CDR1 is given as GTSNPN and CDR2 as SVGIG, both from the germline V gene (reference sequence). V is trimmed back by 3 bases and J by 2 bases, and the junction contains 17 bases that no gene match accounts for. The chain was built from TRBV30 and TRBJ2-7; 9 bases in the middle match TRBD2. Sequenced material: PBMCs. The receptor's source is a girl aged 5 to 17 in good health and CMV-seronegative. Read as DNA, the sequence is TGTGCCTGGAGAGGTAGGGCTAGCGGGGTCCATGGGGCCTACGAGCAGTACTTC. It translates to CAWRGRASGVHGAYEQYF. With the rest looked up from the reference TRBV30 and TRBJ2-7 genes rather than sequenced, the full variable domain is SQTIHQWPATLVQPVGSPLSLECTVEGTSNPNLYWYRQAAGRGLQLLFYSVGIGQISSEVPQNLSASRPQDRQFILSSKKLLLSDSGFYLCAWRGRASGVHGAYEQYFGPGTRLTVT.